This T cell receptor (beta chain) appears in the sequencing data of a study of shared clonotypes between healthy human individuals. The V gene's germline CDR1 is SGHVS and CDR2 FQNEAQ. Trimming stripped 3 bases from V and 5 bases from J, with 11 bases between. There are 13 residues in the CDR3. Clones were read by immunoSEQ multiplex PCR, and TCRdb kept only the in-frame ones, dropping some. This table holds roughly 2,500,000 clones, 93% found once. Input material: naive CD4+ T cells from PBMCs. Described subset: CD45RA+ positively selected. This receptor was obtained from a man aged 18-30 years in good health. Some clones in this sample may be carry-over from other donors' samples. This rearrangement joins TRBV7-8 to TRBJ2-7; perhaps TRBD2 as D (5 bases). DNA of the CDR3: TGTGCCAGCAGCTTTCCCGGGATCGACGAGCAGTACTTC. This gives the protein CASSFPGIDEQYF.